This T cell receptor beta chain was identified in a study of T cells in Graves' hyperthyroidism and ophthalmopathy. RNA transcripts yielded amplified TCR beta CDR3 regions. HTBI primers were used for first-round RT-PCR of the TCR CDR3. TCRdb reanalysed the multiplex PCR reads using MiXCR and keeps one entry per CDR3 protein. The sample has about 760,000 distinct CDR3 sequences, about 35% seen once. Germline V gene sequence: CDR1 LGHNA, CDR2 YSLEER. CDR3 length: 18 amino acids. Trimming removed 0 bases from V and 6 bases from J; junction bases left unmatched: 15. With respect to this clonotype: Its target is not known.

General observations from the study: Within blood appeared most thyroid clonotypes that had expanded above 0.001.

The receptor comes from a woman in her 40s with Graves' hyperthyroidism. The sample consisted of blood. This rearrangement joins TRBV4-3 to TRBJ1-1, with 8 nucleotides matching TRBD1. DNA of the CDR3: TGCGCCAGCAGCCAAGATAATGTAGGATATGCGGGACAGGCTGAAGCTTTCTTT. Its translation: CASSQDNVGYAGQAEAFF.